The present TCR beta chain was sequenced within a study of identical twins. Trimming shortened V by 4 bases and J by 0 bases, and 14 bases separated the two germline ends. The CDR3 runs to 16 residues. CDR1 is MGHDK and CDR2 is SYGVNS in the germline V gene. MiXCR, run by TCRdb on the 5' RACE reads, gives a single entry per CDR3 protein. The table lists about 210,000 distinct CDR3 sequences, around a tenth of them singletons. This clonotype was observed many times. Its antigen remains unidentified. Broader study findings: A partial confounding effect on zero-insertion analyses could come from invariant MAIT and iNKT cells.

The TCR comes from a woman aged 18 to 35 in good health. Sequencing was carried out using memory (CD45RO+) T cells sorted from blood. The rearrangement uses TRBV25-1 and TRBJ2-3; D may be TRBD2 (5 bases). CDR3 in amino acids: CASSASRWTSTDTQYF. Written as DNA, the CDR3 is TGTGCCAGCAGTGCTTCAAGGTGGACTAGCACAGATACGCAGTATTTT.